The present entry profiles one T cell receptor (beta chain) with its context. The antigen is not known. These data are taken from a study of immune cell composition in non-small cell lung cancer. Frozen unsorted single-cell suspensions supplied the genomic DNA. Data came from immunoSEQ multiplex PCR; TCRdb stores just in-frame clones and leaves some out. This sample carries roughly 15,000 clones, 73% of them seen once, and the ten largest clones take roughly an eighth. The V and J ends lost 5 bases and 0 bases respectively, with 14 bases between them. CDR3 length: 16 residues. CDR1 and CDR2 from the germline V gene are SGHAT and FQNNGV. General study points: Roughly 80% of squamous and around 34% of adenocarcinoma cases had tumour-associated clones >0.5%. Tumour TCR-beta clonality showed no significant link to smoking pack-years. Squamous lung tumours showed higher top 10 clone scores and clonality than adenocarcinomas.

The sequence was collected from a human donor with non-small cell lung cancer. Specimen: lung tumor tissue. V is TRBV11-2 and J is TRBJ2-1; the D is unclear. The CDR3 protein is CASSRSPQSSYNEQFF. The CDR3 region has the DNA TGTGCCAGCAGCCGATCCCCACAGAGCTCCTACAATGAGCAGTTCTTC.